Listed below are T cell receptor beta chains from one sample, sequenced in a study of T cell responses to AZD1222 COVID-19 vaccine. Using immunoSEQ multiplex PCR, the repertoire was profiled, and TCRdb retains in-frame clones only, with some absent. The table shows 120,000 to 150,000 clones, with about 91% occurring only once. The starting material was peripheral blood, obtained 28 days after the second AZD1222 dose. These TCRs come from an adult who received the AZD1222 COVID-19 vaccine. Both conserved end residues are part of each CDR3. Each record gives: V gene, D gene, clone size, J gene, CDR3 protein, CDR3 DNA. The D gene is left open where the match is weak. Clone size is stated in some rows and not others, as once, few, many or a class when expanded.

v_call: TRBV24-1
d_call: -
clone_size: -
j_call: TRBJ1-1
cdr3_aa: CATSDPGRDPGAFF
cdr3_nt: TGTGCCACCAGTGATCCCGGCCGGGACCCGGGGGCTTTCTTT

v_call: TRBV6-2/TRBV6-3
d_call: TRBD1
clone_size: -
j_call: TRBJ1-1
cdr3_aa: CASSYTHRGTEAFF
cdr3_nt: TGTGCCAGCAGTTACACCCACAGGGGTACTGAAGCTTTCTTT

v_call: TRBV12-3/TRBV12-4
d_call: -
clone_size: -
j_call: TRBJ1-2
cdr3_aa: CASSSGPYGYTF
cdr3_nt: TGTGCCAGCAGTTCCGGGCCCTATGGCTACACCTTC

v_call: TRBV7-2
d_call: -
clone_size: -
j_call: TRBJ1-4
cdr3_aa: CASSLVRGSTNEKLFF
cdr3_nt: TGTGCCAGCAGCTTAGTTAGGGGGTCAACTAATGAAAAACTGTTTTTT

v_call: TRBV29-1
d_call: -
clone_size: -
j_call: TRBJ1-6
cdr3_aa: CSARTGGRNSPLHF
cdr3_nt: TGCAGCGCCCGAACTGGGGGCAGGAATTCACCCCTCCACTTT

v_call: TRBV5-1
d_call: -
clone_size: -
j_call: TRBJ1-1
cdr3_aa: CASSSDPGTAEAFF
cdr3_nt: TGCGCCAGCAGTTCCGACCCGGGGACCGCCGAAGCTTTCTTT

v_call: TRBV5-1
d_call: TRBD1
clone_size: -
j_call: TRBJ1-1
cdr3_aa: CASSLGGTGLGNTEAFF
cdr3_nt: TGCGCCAGCAGCTTGGGAGGGACAGGGTTGGGGAACACTGAAGCTTTCTTT

v_call: TRBV18
d_call: -
clone_size: -
j_call: TRBJ2-6
cdr3_aa: CASSPPHSGANVLTF
cdr3_nt: TGTGCCAGCTCACCACCCCACTCTGGGGCCAACGTCCTGACTTTC

v_call: TRBV7-8
d_call: -
clone_size: -
j_call: TRBJ2-7
cdr3_aa: CASSRSYEQYF
cdr3_nt: TGTGCCAGCAGCCGATCCTACGAGCAGTACTTC

v_call: TRBV4-1
d_call: -
clone_size: -
j_call: TRBJ1-2
cdr3_aa: CASSQEITGSNYGYTF
cdr3_nt: TGCGCCAGCAGCCAAGAAATAACGGGTTCTAACTATGGCTACACCTTC

v_call: TRBV19
d_call: TRBD1
clone_size: -
j_call: TRBJ1-5
cdr3_aa: CASRLFRGSNQPQHF
cdr3_nt: TGTGCCAGTAGACTCTTCAGGGGGAGCAATCAGCCCCAGCATTTT

v_call: TRBV19
d_call: TRBD1
clone_size: -
j_call: TRBJ1-1
cdr3_aa: CASSMSQGVTEAFF
cdr3_nt: TGTGCCAGTAGTATGAGTCAGGGGGTCACTGAAGCTTTCTTT

v_call: TRBV5-1
d_call: -
clone_size: -
j_call: TRBJ1-1
cdr3_aa: CASSPYGVDPNTEAFF
cdr3_nt: TGCGCCAGCAGCCCGTACGGGGTAGATCCTAACACTGAAGCTTTCTTT

v_call: TRBV4-3
d_call: -
clone_size: -
j_call: TRBJ1-1
cdr3_aa: CASSQSRQANTEAFF
cdr3_nt: TGCGCCAGCAGCCAGTCAAGGCAGGCGAACACTGAAGCTTTCTTT

v_call: TRBV19
d_call: -
clone_size: -
j_call: TRBJ2-1
cdr3_aa: CASSMFVLEEQFF
cdr3_nt: TGTGCCAGTAGTATGTTTGTATTGGAGGAGCAGTTCTTC

v_call: TRBV11-2
d_call: -
clone_size: -
j_call: TRBJ1-2
cdr3_aa: CASSLGVGGNYGYTF
cdr3_nt: TGTGCCAGCAGCTTAGGGGTGGGGGGTAACTATGGCTACACCTTC

v_call: TRBV30
d_call: TRBD1
clone_size: -
j_call: TRBJ1-5
cdr3_aa: CAWSYRGRNQPQHF
cdr3_nt: TGTGCCTGGAGTTACAGGGGGCGAAATCAGCCCCAGCATTTT

v_call: TRBV7-2
d_call: -
clone_size: once
j_call: TRBJ2-3
cdr3_aa: CASSSSTDTQYF
cdr3_nt: TGTGCCAGCAGCTCAAGCACAGATACGCAGTATTTT

v_call: TRBV19
d_call: -
clone_size: -
j_call: TRBJ1-5
cdr3_aa: CASSRTAGQPQHF
cdr3_nt: TGTGCCAGTAGTCGCACGGCGGGTCAGCCCCAGCATTTT

v_call: TRBV4-3
d_call: TRBD2
clone_size: -
j_call: TRBJ2-2
cdr3_aa: CASSQALAGGGVGELFF
cdr3_nt: TGCGCCAGCAGCCAAGCATTAGCGGGGGGAGGTGTCGGGGAGCTGTTTTTT

v_call: TRBV5-6
d_call: TRBD1
clone_size: -
j_call: TRBJ1-1
cdr3_aa: CASSVGQDTEAFF
cdr3_nt: TGTGCCAGCAGCGTCGGACAGGACACTGAAGCTTTCTTT

v_call: TRBV18
d_call: -
clone_size: -
j_call: TRBJ2-7
cdr3_aa: CASSPNSLDTPYEQYF
cdr3_nt: TGTGCCAGCTCACCGAATTCGCTGGACACCCCCTACGAGCAGTACTTC

v_call: TRBV5-4
d_call: TRBD1
clone_size: -
j_call: TRBJ1-2
cdr3_aa: CATINTGTGDGYTF
cdr3_nt: TGTGCCACCATTAATACCGGGACAGGGGATGGCTACACCTTC

v_call: TRBV6-2/TRBV6-3
d_call: -
clone_size: -
j_call: TRBJ2-3
cdr3_aa: CASSQGNTQYF
cdr3_nt: TGTGCCAGCAGCCAGGGGAATACGCAGTATTTT